A selection of T cell receptor beta chains follows, all from one sample in a study of cytomegalovirus exposure and HLA in healthy donors. This table comes from immunoSEQ multiplex PCR, and its TCRdb copy is limited to in-frame clones, with some not included. The top ten hold 2% to 2.5% of the sample, which has roughly 150,000 clones, under 90% seen once. Sequencing input: PBMCs. These receptors all come from a boy aged 2-9 years in good health and CMV-seronegative. The CDR3 runs from the conserved cysteine through the conserved F or W. The D gene is left open where the match is weak. Not every row has a clone size; where given, it reads once, few, many or a size class.

v_call: TRBV25-1
clone_size: -
d_call: -
j_call: TRBJ1-5
cdr3_aa: CASRGAEQPQHF
cdr3_nt: TGTGCCAGCAGGGGGGCTGAGCAGCCCCAGCATTTT

v_call: TRBV9
clone_size: -
d_call: TRBD1
j_call: TRBJ1-1
cdr3_aa: CASSVTGSENTEAFF
cdr3_nt: TGTGCCAGCAGCGTGACAGGGAGTGAGAACACTGAAGCTTTCTTT

v_call: TRBV6-8
clone_size: -
d_call: -
j_call: TRBJ1-1
cdr3_aa: CARHVSLERGDGTEAFF
cdr3_nt: TGTGCCAGACACGTGTCGCTGGAGCGGGGGGACGGAACTGAAGCTTTCTTT

v_call: TRBV4-2
clone_size: -
d_call: -
j_call: TRBJ2-7
cdr3_aa: CASSPSTGGYEQYF
cdr3_nt: TGTGCCAGCAGCCCCTCGACAGGTGGGTACGAGCAGTACTTC

v_call: TRBV5-1
clone_size: -
d_call: -
j_call: TRBJ1-6
cdr3_aa: CASSLATDNNSPLHF
cdr3_nt: TGCGCCAGCAGCTTGGCTACAGATAATAATTCACCCCTCCACTTT

v_call: TRBV7-9
clone_size: -
d_call: -
j_call: TRBJ2-5
cdr3_aa: CSSSSRETQYF
cdr3_nt: TGTTCCAGCAGCTCCCGGGAGACCCAGTACTTC

v_call: TRBV18
clone_size: once
d_call: TRBD1
j_call: TRBJ1-1
cdr3_aa: CASPPPGQGTTEAFF
cdr3_nt: TGTGCCAGCCCCCCGCCGGGACAGGGGACGACTGAAGCTTTCTTT

v_call: TRBV5-1
clone_size: -
d_call: -
j_call: TRBJ1-4
cdr3_aa: CASSTLGSPNEKLFF
cdr3_nt: TGCGCCAGCAGCACTTTAGGGAGTCCTAATGAAAAACTGTTTTTT

v_call: TRBV6-5
clone_size: -
d_call: -
j_call: TRBJ1-2
cdr3_aa: CASSSSVGAFYGYTF
cdr3_nt: -

v_call: TRBV5-6
clone_size: once
d_call: TRBD1
j_call: TRBJ1-6
cdr3_aa: CASSLGGWDRSYNSPLHF
cdr3_nt: TGTGCCAGCAGCTTGGGAGGATGGGACAGGAGTTATAATTCACCCCTCCACTTT

v_call: TRBV11-2
clone_size: few
d_call: -
j_call: TRBJ2-1
cdr3_aa: CASSPISGERPNEQFF
cdr3_nt: TGTGCCAGCAGCCCCATTTCCGGAGAACGGCCGAATGAGCAGTTCTTC

v_call: TRBV7-6
clone_size: -
d_call: -
j_call: TRBJ1-5
cdr3_aa: CASSLVERNQPQHF
cdr3_nt: TGTGCCAGCAGCTTAGTAGAACGAAATCAGCCCCAGCATTTT

v_call: TRBV9
clone_size: -
d_call: TRBD1
j_call: TRBJ2-7
cdr3_aa: CASSVGPDRGLERDYEQYF
cdr3_nt: TGTGCCAGCAGCGTAGGCCCGGACAGGGGGCTGGAACGAGATTACGAGCAGTACTTC

v_call: TRBV7-9
clone_size: -
d_call: -
j_call: TRBJ2-4
cdr3_aa: CASSSPRAKNIQYF
cdr3_nt: TGTGCCAGCAGCTCTCCTAGAGCCAAAAACATTCAGTACTTC

v_call: TRBV5-1
clone_size: -
d_call: TRBD1
j_call: TRBJ1-2
cdr3_aa: CASSLERARGHGYTF
cdr3_nt: TGCGCCAGCAGCTTGGAGAGAGCAAGGGGGCATGGCTACACCTTC

v_call: TRBV4-1
clone_size: few
d_call: -
j_call: TRBJ2-7
cdr3_aa: CASSQDDLGGYEQYF
cdr3_nt: TGCGCCAGCAGCCAAGATGACCTGGGGGGCTACGAGCAGTACTTC

v_call: TRBV7-2
clone_size: -
d_call: TRBD1
j_call: TRBJ1-1
cdr3_aa: CASSLVARQGKPSTEAFF
cdr3_nt: TGTGCCAGCAGCTTAGTAGCCAGACAGGGGAAGCCGAGCACTGAAGCTTTCTTT

v_call: TRBV27
clone_size: once
d_call: TRBD1
j_call: TRBJ1-2
cdr3_aa: CASRFGGPTGGGGYTF
cdr3_nt: TGTGCCAGCAGGTTCGGGGGGCCTACAGGGGGAGGCGGCTACACCTTC

v_call: TRBV6-1
clone_size: -
d_call: TRBD2
j_call: TRBJ2-3
cdr3_aa: CAHASAGGGDTQYF
cdr3_nt: TGTGCCCATGCTTCGGCGGGAGGGGGAGATACGCAGTATTTT

v_call: TRBV7-9
clone_size: -
d_call: -
j_call: TRBJ2-2
cdr3_aa: CASSPPIRLAANTGELFF
cdr3_nt: TGTGCCAGCAGCCCCCCTATCCGGCTAGCCGCGAACACCGGGGAGCTGTTTTTT

v_call: TRBV4-2
clone_size: -
d_call: -
j_call: TRBJ2-7
cdr3_aa: CASSHGVKRADSGEQYF
cdr3_nt: TGTGCCAGCAGCCACGGAGTCAAGCGGGCCGATTCGGGGGAGCAGTACTTC

v_call: TRBV28
clone_size: few
d_call: TRBD1
j_call: TRBJ2-2
cdr3_aa: CASSFSGTENTGELFF
cdr3_nt: TGTGCCAGCAGTTTCTCAGGGACAGAGAACACCGGGGAGCTGTTTTTT

v_call: TRBV2
clone_size: -
d_call: TRBD1
j_call: TRBJ1-2
cdr3_aa: CASKKDRGHYGYTF
cdr3_nt: TGTGCCAGTAAGAAAGACAGGGGTCACTATGGCTACACCTTC

v_call: TRBV11-3
clone_size: once
d_call: -
j_call: TRBJ2-3
cdr3_aa: CASSLEEEDTQYF
cdr3_nt: TGTGCCAGCAGCTTAGAGGAGGAAGATACGCAGTATTTT

v_call: TRBV27
clone_size: few
d_call: TRBD1
j_call: TRBJ1-1
cdr3_aa: CASSAGTGAMAFF
cdr3_nt: TGTGCCAGCAGTGCCGGGACAGGGGCAATGGCTTTCTTT

v_call: TRBV7-3
clone_size: -
d_call: TRBD2
j_call: TRBJ2-2
cdr3_aa: CASSSLPSGRAGELFF
cdr3_nt: TGTGCCAGCAGCTCCCTCCCTAGCGGGAGAGCCGGGGAGCTGTTTTTT

v_call: TRBV18
clone_size: -
d_call: TRBD1
j_call: TRBJ2-1
cdr3_aa: CASSPGTVRSNEQFF
cdr3_nt: TGTGCCAGCTCACCAGGGACAGTCCGCAGCAATGAGCAGTTCTTC

v_call: TRBV28
clone_size: -
d_call: TRBD1
j_call: TRBJ1-5
cdr3_aa: CASSPEQGNSNQPQHF
cdr3_nt: TGTGCCAGCAGTCCCGAACAGGGGAATAGCAATCAGCCCCAGCATTTT

v_call: TRBV2
clone_size: -
d_call: TRBD1
j_call: TRBJ1-1
cdr3_aa: CASSAPRRQGAKTEAFF
cdr3_nt: TGTGCCAGCAGCGCACCCCGCCGACAGGGGGCGAAGACTGAAGCTTTCTTT

v_call: TRBV29-1
clone_size: -
d_call: TRBD2
j_call: TRBJ2-5
cdr3_aa: CSVEDGGGAGKTQYF
cdr3_nt: TGCAGCGTTGAAGATGGGGGAGGGGCCGGGAAGACCCAGTACTTC

v_call: TRBV10-3
clone_size: -
d_call: -
j_call: TRBJ2-3
cdr3_aa: CAISESRGTGADTQYF
cdr3_nt: TGTGCCATCAGTGAGTCACGGGGAACCGGCGCAGATACGCAGTATTTT

v_call: TRBV6-1
clone_size: -
d_call: TRBD2
j_call: TRBJ2-3
cdr3_aa: CASSDGTSGGDTQYF
cdr3_nt: TGTGCCAGCAGTGATGGGACTAGCGGGGGGGATACGCAGTATTTT

v_call: TRBV5-1
clone_size: -
d_call: TRBD1
j_call: TRBJ2-3
cdr3_aa: CASSLGQGDDTQYF
cdr3_nt: TGCGCCAGCAGCTTGGGACAGGGGGACGATACGCAGTATTTT

v_call: TRBV29-1
clone_size: -
d_call: -
j_call: TRBJ1-2
cdr3_aa: CSGGQNYGYTF
cdr3_nt: TGCAGCGGAGGACAGAACTATGGCTACACCTTC

v_call: TRBV5-1
clone_size: -
d_call: TRBD1
j_call: TRBJ1-1
cdr3_aa: CASSRETGKGTEAFF
cdr3_nt: TGCGCCAGCAGCAGAGAGACAGGGAAAGGCACTGAAGCTTTCTTT

v_call: TRBV9
clone_size: once
d_call: TRBD2
j_call: TRBJ2-7
cdr3_aa: CASSVVGGTGPHEQYF
cdr3_nt: TGTGCCAGCAGCGTAGTGGGAGGGACGGGTCCACACGAGCAGTACTTC

v_call: TRBV19
clone_size: few
d_call: -
j_call: TRBJ2-1
cdr3_aa: CASSIGVGIENEQFF
cdr3_nt: TGTGCCAGTAGTATCGGGGTGGGGATCGAGAATGAGCAGTTCTTC

v_call: TRBV9
clone_size: once
d_call: -
j_call: TRBJ2-5
cdr3_aa: CASSVRNGETQYF
cdr3_nt: TGTGCCAGCAGCGTACGAAACGGAGAGACCCAGTACTTC

v_call: TRBV18
clone_size: -
d_call: -
j_call: TRBJ1-2
cdr3_aa: CASSQRQDSYGYTF
cdr3_nt: TGTGCCAGCTCACAAAGACAGGATAGCTATGGCTACACCTTC

v_call: TRBV4-2
clone_size: -
d_call: TRBD1
j_call: TRBJ2-7
cdr3_aa: CASSQMDRRSSYEQYF
cdr3_nt: TGTGCCAGCAGCCAGATGGACAGGCGATCATCCTACGAGCAGTACTTC

v_call: TRBV7-3
clone_size: few
d_call: TRBD2
j_call: TRBJ2-1
cdr3_aa: CASSMTSGSLREQFF
cdr3_nt: TGTGCCAGCAGCATGACTAGCGGGAGTCTAAGAGAGCAGTTCTTC

v_call: TRBV15
clone_size: -
d_call: TRBD2
j_call: TRBJ2-1
cdr3_aa: CATSRDRLGRVRRGEEFF
cdr3_nt: TGTGCCACCAGCAGAGATAGGTTGGGCAGGGTAAGGCGGGGGGAAGAGTTCTTC

v_call: TRBV30
clone_size: -
d_call: -
j_call: TRBJ1-5
cdr3_aa: CAWSGGGRDQPQHF
cdr3_nt: TGTGCCTGGAGTGGGGGGGGAAGAGATCAGCCCCAGCATTTT

v_call: TRBV5-1
clone_size: -
d_call: -
j_call: TRBJ2-3
cdr3_aa: CASSDPGGGYTDTQYF
cdr3_nt: TGCGCCAGCAGCGATCCGGGCGGCGGGTACACAGATACGCAGTATTTT

v_call: TRBV6-5
clone_size: -
d_call: -
j_call: TRBJ1-1
cdr3_aa: CASSGRGGGGTEAFF
cdr3_nt: TGTGCCAGCAGTGGGCGGGGGGGCGGTGGTACTGAAGCTTTCTTT

v_call: TRBV7-3
clone_size: -
d_call: -
j_call: TRBJ2-7
cdr3_aa: CASSLEGGVGYEQYF
cdr3_nt: TGTGCCAGCAGCCTTGAGGGGGGGGTTGGATACGAGCAGTACTTC

v_call: TRBV5-1
clone_size: -
d_call: -
j_call: TRBJ1-2
cdr3_aa: CASSTRGTLWDYGYTF
cdr3_nt: TGCGCCAGCAGCACGCGGGGGACTCTATGGGACTATGGCTACACCTTC

v_call: TRBV11-3
clone_size: -
d_call: -
j_call: TRBJ2-4
cdr3_aa: CASSPREAKNIQYF
cdr3_nt: TGTGCCAGCAGCCCCCGAGAAGCCAAAAACATTCAGTACTTC

v_call: TRBV6-5
clone_size: -
d_call: -
j_call: TRBJ1-4
cdr3_aa: CASSYSRFDEKLFF
cdr3_nt: TGTGCCAGCAGTTACTCGAGGTTCGATGAAAAACTGTTTTTT

v_call: TRBV9
clone_size: -
d_call: -
j_call: TRBJ2-5
cdr3_aa: CASSAFTGEGWSETQYF
cdr3_nt: TGTGCCAGCAGCGCCTTTACCGGGGAAGGGTGGTCAGAGACCCAGTACTTC

v_call: TRBV27
clone_size: -
d_call: -
j_call: TRBJ1-2
cdr3_aa: CASSFSMGRGRGYGYTF
cdr3_nt: TGTGCCAGCAGTTTTAGTATGGGCCGAGGGCGAGGCTATGGCTACACCTTC

v_call: TRBV28
clone_size: once
d_call: -
j_call: TRBJ1-2
cdr3_aa: CASSFGGGYGYTF
cdr3_nt: TGTGCCAGCAGTTTTGGGGGCGGGTATGGCTACACCTTC

v_call: TRBV9
clone_size: -
d_call: TRBD2
j_call: TRBJ2-1
cdr3_aa: CASSVGPPTSGLMTYNEQFF
cdr3_nt: TGTGCCAGCAGCGTAGGTCCCCCGACTAGCGGGCTTATGACCTACAATGAGCAGTTCTTC

v_call: TRBV4-1
clone_size: -
d_call: TRBD2
j_call: TRBJ2-3
cdr3_aa: CASSQASAGGFTDTQYF
cdr3_nt: TGCGCCAGCAGCCAAGCCTCAGCGGGAGGGTTCACAGATACGCAGTATTTT

v_call: TRBV18
clone_size: -
d_call: -
j_call: TRBJ2-6
cdr3_aa: CASSPSRVRGTGFSGANVLTF
cdr3_nt: TGTGCCAGCTCACCGAGCCGAGTCCGGGGTACAGGGTTCTCTGGGGCCAACGTCCTGACTTTC

v_call: TRBV11-3
clone_size: -
d_call: -
j_call: TRBJ1-6
cdr3_aa: CASSLELRSPLHF
cdr3_nt: TGTGCCAGCAGCTTAGAACTTCGTTCACCCCTCCACTTT

v_call: TRBV19
clone_size: -
d_call: -
j_call: TRBJ1-5
cdr3_aa: CASSIPGLPRVPQHF
cdr3_nt: TGTGCCAGTAGTATACCCGGACTTCCCCGGGTGCCCCAGCATTTT